This T cell receptor (beta chain) was sequenced in a study of blood T cell repertoires in COVID-19. At the level of the study: PBMCs, B-cell-depleted T cells, or T cells were the source of the cDNA or gDNA that made up the material.

The CDR3 is 14 amino acids. Germline CDR1 reads SGHAT; CDR2 reads FQDESV (reference sequence). Germline trimming cut 4 bases from V and 7 bases from J; bases unmatched to any gene: 4. This clone was seen a single time. It was during active infection that Seattle patients were enrolled and then longitudinally followed. Source study methods: Scientists estimated how many nucleated cells there were by amplifying reference gene primers. Only in-frame clones appear in the TCRdb table, and some are missing; sequencing was by immunoSEQ multiplex PCR. That table furnishes V, J and clone size, whereas the DNA furnished D and trimming. The table has about 150,000 clones, approximately 80% seen once.

The chain is built from TRBV11-1 and TRBJ1-4, with 9 bases that match TRBD1. The origin of this receptor is a woman aged 55 to 70 with COVID-19, enrolled during active disease. The specimen was peripheral blood. The CDR3 region is CASSYPGQGEKLFF. The CDR3 region has the DNA TGTGCCAGCAGCTATCCGGGACAGGGTGAAAAACTGTTTTTT.